The rows below give T cell receptor beta chains drawn from one sample of a study of PD-L1 blockade in urothelial cancer. The repertoire was sequenced with immunoSEQ multiplex PCR; TCRdb's copy has only in-frame clones and lacks some. The table shows some 41,000 clones, with roughly four fifths occurring only once. The specimen was PBMCs, collected around atezolizumab (anti-PD-L1) treatment. The source of these receptors is a man in his fifties or sixties with urothelial cancer. Each CDR3 is given with its conserved first and last residue. D genes are given only for firm matches. For some rows the clone size is stated as once, few or many, or as a class when expanded; others skip it.

v_call	d_call	clone_size	j_call	cdr3_aa	cdr3_nt
TRBV28	TRBD1	.	TRBJ2-7	CASNDRGHLPDEQYF	TGTGCCAGCAATGACAGGGGCCATCTCCCGGACGAGCAGTACTTC
TRBV18	.	.	TRBJ2-2	CASSPRDVTGELFF	TGTGCCAGCTCACCCAGGGATGTCACCGGGGAGCTGTTTTTT
TRBV6-6	.	.	TRBJ1-5	CASSYSEIPPQHF	TGTGCCAGCAGTTACTCTGAGATACCGCCCCAGCATTTT
TRBV7-2	.	.	TRBJ1-6	CASSLDSRGNSPLHF	TGTGCCAGCAGCTTAGATTCTAGGGGAAATTCACCCCTCCACTTT
TRBV7-9	TRBD2	.	TRBJ2-3	CASSRTSDPSTDTQYF	TGTGCCAGCAGCCGTACTAGCGACCCATCCACAGATACGCAGTATTTT
TRBV30	TRBD2	.	TRBJ2-3	CAWRDWGLAGGQYLTDTQYF	TGTGCCTGGAGGGACTGGGGACTAGCGGGGGGGCAGTACCTCACAGATACGCAGTATTTT
TRBV6-5	TRBD1	.	TRBJ2-7	CASSYGTGVHEQYF	TGTGCCAGCAGTTACGGGACAGGGGTACACGAGCAGTACTTC
TRBV18	TRBD1	.	TRBJ1-1	CASSANRGTEAFF	TGTGCCAGCTCGGCCAACAGGGGCACTGAAGCTTTCTTT
TRBV7-8	TRBD1	.	TRBJ1-2	CASSLTTGTGGNNGYTF	TGTGCCAGCAGCTTAACTACTGGGACAGGGGGGAATAATGGCTACACCTTC
TRBV7-9	TRBD2	.	TRBJ2-1	CASSLTSGGPYNEQFF	TGTGCCAGCAGCTTAACTAGCGGGGGACCCTACAATGAGCAGTTCTTC
TRBV19	.	.	TRBJ2-7	CASRGPGAYEQYF	TGTGCCAGTAGAGGTCCAGGGGCCTACGAGCAGTACTTC
TRBV7-8	.	.	TRBJ2-3	CASSLTVRTDTQYF	TGTGCCAGCAGCTTGACAGTTCGCACAGATACGCAGTATTTT
TRBV2	TRBD2	few	TRBJ2-5	CASSEGLAGGQETQYF	TGTGCCAGCAGTGAAGGGCTAGCGGGGGGACAAGAGACCCAGTACTTC
TRBV6-1	.	.	TRBJ1-4	CASSEGGKEEKLFF	TGTGCCAGCAGTGAAGGGGGCAAGGAGGAAAAACTGTTTTTT
TRBV19	.	.	TRBJ1-1	CASSERTEAFF	TGTGCCAGTAGCGAGAGAACTGAAGCTTTCTTT
TRBV6-6	.	.	TRBJ2-7	CASSRGGNEQYF	TGTGCCAGCAGCCGTGGGGGGAACGAGCAGTACTTC
TRBV5-1	.	.	TRBJ2-3	CASSLGGSTDTQYF	TGCGCCAGCAGCTTGGGTGGCAGCACAGATACGCAGTATTTT
TRBV6-7	.	.	TRBJ2-7	CASSYSRVSHEQYF	TGTGCCAGCAGTTACTCCAGGGTGTCACACGAGCAGTACTTC
TRBV25-1	.	.	TRBJ2-2	CASSSVNTGELFF	TGTGCCAGCAGCTCAGTGAACACCGGGGAGCTGTTTTTT
TRBV6-6	.	.	TRBJ1-5	CASWVQGSQPQHF	TGTGCCAGCTGGGTACAGGGCAGCCAGCCCCAGCATTTT
TRBV28	.	.	TRBJ1-2	CASSIRDTVNYGYTF	TGTGCCAGCAGTATCCGGGACACTGTTAACTATGGCTACACCTTC
TRBV28	.	.	TRBJ2-2	CASSSYLDGLNTGELFF	TGTGCCAGCAGTTCATACCTCGACGGACTCAACACCGGGGAGCTGTTTTTT
TRBV6-6	TRBD1	.	TRBJ1-2	CASNGQGNDYGYTF	TGTGCCAGCAATGGACAGGGCAATGATTATGGCTACACCTTC
TRBV28	TRBD1	.	TRBJ1-4	CASSSRTGGFNEKLFF	TGTGCCAGCAGTTCCCGGACAGGGGGGTTTAACGAAAAACTGTTTTTT
TRBV4-1	TRBD2	.	TRBJ2-3	CASRPTLANTDTQYF	TGCGCCAGCAGGCCTACACTAGCGAACACAGATACGCAGTATTTT
TRBV19	.	.	TRBJ2-7	CASSIDPGTYEQYF	TGTGCCAGTAGTATAGATCCGGGAACCTACGAGCAGTACTTC
TRBV2	.	.	TRBJ2-6	CASSADRGANVLTF	TGTGCCAGCAGCGCCGACAGGGGGGCCAACGTCCTGACTTTC
TRBV28	.	.	TRBJ1-2	CASSLLGVGGSYGYTF	TGTGCCAGCAGTTTATTAGGCGTGGGGGGTTCCTATGGCTACACCTTC
TRBV5-6	TRBD1	.	TRBJ2-5	CASSLGTGVPNPDF	TGTGCCAGCAGCTTGGGGACAGGGGTACCCAACCCAGACTTC
TRBV5-4	TRBD1	.	TRBJ1-1	CASSPGDRGMNTEAFF	TGTGCCAGCAGCCCAGGGGACAGGGGTATGAACACTGAAGCTTTCTTT
TRBV27	.	.	TRBJ2-7	CASSSGINSYEQYF	TGTGCCAGCAGTTCAGGGATAAATTCCTACGAGCAGTACTTC
TRBV18	.	.	TRBJ2-2	CASSPGSANTGGELFF	TGTGCCAGCTCACCAGGTTCCGCAAACACGGGCGGGGAGCTGTTTTTT
TRBV7-9	.	.	TRBJ2-2	CASSLATGPNTGELFF	TGTGCCAGCAGCTTAGCGACAGGTCCGAACACCGGGGAGCTGTTTTTT
TRBV11-2	.	once	TRBJ2-7	CASSPGRAREQYF	TGTGCCAGCAGCCCGGGCAGGGCGCGGGAGCAGTACTTC
TRBV15	.	.	TRBJ1-2	CATSRDRSQRINYGYTF	TGTGCCACCAGCAGAGATAGAAGCCAGCGGATTAACTATGGCTACACCTTC
TRBV5-1	TRBD2	.	TRBJ2-6	CATSGGPSGANVLTF	TGCGCCACTAGCGGGGGTCCTTCTGGGGCCAACGTCCTGACTTTC
TRBV2	TRBD1	.	TRBJ1-5	CASRAGQVGDWVHF	TGTGCCAGCAGGGCTGGACAGGTTGGGGACTGGGTGCATTTT
TRBV6-1	.	.	TRBJ2-5	CASSDAGMETQYF	TGTGCCAGCAGTGACGCAGGGATGGAGACCCAGTACTTC
TRBV28	TRBD1	.	TRBJ1-2	CASSLGTATWGYTF	TGTGCCAGCAGTTTAGGGACAGCGACATGGGGCTACACCTTC
TRBV9	TRBD2	.	TRBJ2-1	CASTRLAGGLIDEQFF	TGTGCCAGCACTCGACTAGCGGGGGGTTTAATCGATGAGCAGTTCTTC
TRBV5-6	.	.	TRBJ1-4	CASSLWEPDEKLFF	TGTGCCAGCAGCTTGTGGGAGCCGGATGAAAAACTGTTTTTT
TRBV19	.	.	TRBJ1-1	CASSIRRDRTEAFF	TGTGCCAGTAGTATACGCAGGGATAGGACTGAAGCTTTCTTT
TRBV7-8	.	.	TRBJ1-3	CASSLNSGTGNTIYF	TGTGCCAGCAGCCTAAATTCCGGGACAGGAAACACCATATATTTT
TRBV30	TRBD1	.	TRBJ2-2	CAWSRGRVRTGELFF	TGTGCCTGGAGTAGGGGGCGCGTGAGAACCGGGGAGCTGTTTTTT
TRBV5-8	.	.	TRBJ2-2	CASSHGLLSNTGELFF	TGTGCCAGCAGCCACGGACTACTATCGAACACCGGGGAGCTGTTTTTT
TRBV5-1	TRBD1	.	TRBJ2-7	CASSLAVSGTGVEQYF	TGCGCCAGCAGCTTGGCAGTTTCGGGGACAGGGGTCGAGCAGTACTTC
TRBV2	.	.	TRBJ1-3	CATDRSLSGNTIYF	TGTGCCACGGACAGAAGCCTCTCTGGAAACACCATATATTTT
TRBV30	.	.	TRBJ2-5	CAWSKETLGTQYF	TGTGCCTGGAGTAAAGAAACCCTAGGGACCCAGTACTTC
TRBV5-1	.	.	TRBJ2-7	CASSLDRHYEQYF	TGCGCCAGCAGCTTGGACAGGCACTACGAGCAGTACTTC
TRBV7-2	.	.	TRBJ1-2	CASSPSTAYYGYTF	TGTGCCAGCAGCCCCTCGACAGCTTACTATGGCTACACCTTC
TRBV2	TRBD1	.	TRBJ1-2	CASNGDRDYGYTF	TGTGCCAGCAACGGGGACAGAGACTATGGCTACACCTTC
TRBV15	.	.	TRBJ2-7	CATSRDGGGGLEQYF	TGTGCCACCAGCAGAGATGGAGGGGGGGGCCTCGAGCAGTACTTC
TRBV5-4	TRBD2	.	TRBJ2-3	CASSIGTSGVSGTQYF	TGTGCCAGCAGCATAGGGACTAGCGGGGTTAGTGGTACGCAGTATTTT
TRBV5-1	.	.	TRBJ2-3	CASSLGEDNRRTDTQYF	TGCGCCAGCAGCTTGGGTGAGGACAACCGGCGCACAGATACGCAGTATTTT
TRBV4-1	TRBD2	once	TRBJ2-1	CASSHPEGLAGELYNEQFF	TGCGCCAGCAGCCACCCCGAGGGACTAGCGGGGGAGCTCTACAATGAGCAGTTCTTC
TRBV12-5	TRBD2	.	TRBJ2-1	CASAMLAGGFVNEQFF	TGTGCTAGTGCTATGCTAGCGGGGGGTTTTGTAAATGAGCAGTTCTTC
TRBV10-2	TRBD1	.	TRBJ2-7	CASSEWTGGTYEQYF	TGCGCCAGCAGTGAGTGGACAGGGGGCACCTACGAGCAGTACTTC
TRBV6-6	TRBD2	.	TRBJ2-2	CASSYGRGTGELFF	TGTGCCAGCAGTTACGGGAGGGGAACCGGGGAGCTGTTTTTT
TRBV5-1	.	.	TRBJ2-1	CASSLALGGLNEQFF	TGCGCCAGCAGCTTGGCCCTGGGGGGTCTCAATGAGCAGTTCTTC
TRBV5-1	.	.	TRBJ2-7	CASSFTSSYEQYF	TGCGCCAGCAGCTTCACCAGCTCCTACGAGCAGTACTTC